This TCR beta chain was recorded in a study of Graves' ophthalmopathy and Graves' hyperthyroidism. The authors amplified TCR beta CDR3 regions, and they did so from RNA transcripts for repertoire sequencing. A first-round RT-PCR used HTBI primers, followed by a second-round multiplex PCR. In TCRdb, the multiplex PCR reads were re-called with MiXCR into one record per CDR3 protein. The table shows 400,000 to 450,000 distinct CDR3 sequences, with over 20% occurring only once. CDR1 MNHEY and CDR2 SVGAGI come from the germline V gene. V shed 0 bases and J shed 8 bases, with 11 bases lying between them. The CDR3 has 15 residues. Hyperthyroidism showing no ophthalmopathy within 18 months of follow-up was stable. General study results and limits: Ophthalmopathy progression predictions by the model showed about 72% specificity and about 68% sensitivity.

Of note for this clonotype: Its antigen is unknown.

The chain links TRBV6-5 to TRBJ1-6; D is unclear. The sequence came from a woman aged 18-35 years with stable Graves' hyperthyroidism. Sequencing was carried out using peripheral blood. CDR3 sequence: CASSYSEGSDSPLHF. The CDR3 DNA reads TGTGCCAGCAGTTACTCGGAGGGCAGTGATTCACCCCTCCACTTT.